These 24 T cell receptor beta chains originate from one sample sequenced in a study of cytomegalovirus exposure and HLA in healthy donors (dated by TCRdb to about 2017). The library was prepared using the immunoSEQ multiplex PCR assay. For the multiplex PCR, a mixture combining 60 forward primers for TCR Vbeta segments and 13 reverse primers for TCR Jbeta segments was used. Not all clones reach the TCRdb copy of this immuneACCESS table, which keeps in-frame sequences only. Checked studies attribute under half of the gap to unresolved V genes and leave the rest unexplained. The sample has 110,000 or so clones on record, more than 60% of them singletons. The leading ten clones occupy 5.6% of the sample. The sequenced sample was PBMCs. The receptors shown here come from a male donor in good health and CMV-seronegative.

This clone was observed a handful of times. The rearrangement joins TRBV28 to TRBJ2-1; 8 bases line up with TRBD1. Per the germline V gene, CDR1 is MDHEN and CDR2 is SYDVKM. The ends lost 7 bases at V and 6 bases at J; junction bases unmatched: 8. The CDR3 loop spans 14 amino acids. The CDR3 sequence is CASNPGGESNEQFF. CDR3 coding DNA: TGTGCCAGCAATCCAGGGGGCGAGAGCAATGAGCAGTTCTTC. The full variable domain, rest sourced from reference TRBV28 and TRBJ2-1, is DVKVTQSSRYLVKRTGEKVFLECVQDMDHENMFWYRQDPGLGLRLIYFSYDVKMKEKGDIPEGYSVSREKKERFSLILESASTNQTSMYLCASNPGGESNEQFFGPGTRLTVL.

CDR3 in amino acids: CASSLAGVSYNEQFF. In nucleotides, the CDR3 is TGTGCCAGCAGCTTAGCGGGAGTCTCCTACAATGAGCAGTTCTTC. This chain connects TRBV7-2 to TRBJ2-1; perhaps TRBD2 as D (5 bases). The CDR3 contains 15 residues. Trimming took off 0 bases at V and 0 bases at J, with 6 bases between the two ends. Germline CDR1 is SGHTA and CDR2 is FQGNSA.

This clone was seen more than once but under ten times. The rearrangement uses TRBV5-1 and TRBJ1-1, with D perhaps TRBD1 (6 bases). The germline V and J ends were trimmed by 2 bases and 11 bases, with 16 bases remaining between them. The CDR3 sequence is 13 residues long. Germline CDR1 reads SGHRS; CDR2 reads YFSETQ. The CDR3 nucleotides read TGCGCCAGCAGCTTAGGGCAGGGGCTGCGGGCTTTCTTT. This translates into CASSLGQGLRAFF.

V gene TRBV19 combines with J gene TRBJ1-2; TRBD1 matches at 10 bases. Losses at the gene ends were 3 bases for V and 8 bases for J; bases not matched to a gene: 6. Looked up from germline, CDR1 is LNHDA and CDR2 is SQIVND (reference sequence). CDR3 length equals 14 residues. The chain's CDR3 is CASSISDRGGGYTF. The CDR3, as DNA: TGTGCCAGTAGTATCTCGGACAGGGGGGGAGGCTACACCTTC.

The chain recombines TRBV2 with TRBJ2-1; perhaps TRBD1 as D (5 bases). Trimming cost V 3 bases and J 7 bases, with 13 bases left between them. This CDR3 contains 14 residues. Germline V gene data show CDR1 as SNHLY and CDR2 as FYNNEI. The CDR3 coding sequence is TGTGCCAGCAGTGAGAGGCAGGGCAGGAATGAGCAGTTCTTC. Residues: CASSERQGRNEQFF.

The V gene is TRBV7-9, the J gene TRBJ1-3; a possible D gene is TRBD1 (6 bases). The CDR3 contains 16 residues. Trimming took off 5 bases at V and 0 bases at J, with 14 bases between the two ends. Looked up from germline, CDR1 is SEHNR and CDR2 is FQNEAQ (reference sequence). CDR3 DNA sequence: TGTGCCAGCAGCATACGGCGACAGGTCTCTGGAAACACCATATATTTT. This gives the protein CASSIRRQVSGNTIYF. Looking up the rest from reference TRBV7-9 and TRBJ1-3 gives the full variable domain: DTGVSQNPRHKITKRGQNVTFRCDPISEHNRLYWYRQTLGQGPEFLTYFQNEAQLEKSRLLSDRFSAERPKGSFSTLEIQRTEQGDSAMYLCASSIRRQVSGNTIYFGEGSWLTVV.

This clone was detected a few times. The J gene is TRBJ2-5, the V gene TRBV5-4, with D possibly matching TRBD2 (6 bases). This CDR3 region has 15 residues. V was trimmed by 4 bases and J by 5 bases, leaving 18 bases between them. Germline CDR1 reads SGHNT; CDR2 reads YYREEE (reference sequence). CDR3 nucleotides: TGTGCCAGCAGCCGCGAGGGAGGCCGAGGGGAGACCCAGTACTTC. This gives the protein CASSREGGRGETQYF.

The V and J genes are TRBV2 and TRBJ2-7; TRBD2 matches 7 bases. In germline, CDR1 is SNHLY, CDR2 FYNNEI. Trimming cost V 5 bases and J 2 bases; bases outside gene matches: 6. The CDR3 contains 14 residues. Here the CDR3 DNA reads TGTGCCAGCAGTAGCGGGACGGGGACCTACGAGCAGTACTTC. Residues: CASSSGTGTYEQYF.

This chain uses TRBV6-1 with TRBJ1-3; unclear D gene. Germline V gives CDR1 MNHNS, CDR2 SASEGT. CDR3 length equals 12 residues. V was shortened by 6 bases and J by 8 bases, with 11 bases between the two germline ends. The CDR3 spells CASRRAPDTIYF. For the CDR3, the DNA is TGTGCCAGCAGGAGGGCGCCGGACACCATATATTTT.

This clone was observed a few times. The sample has other DNA sequences that encode this CDR3 too. The rearrangement joins TRBV5-1 to TRBJ2-1, with D perhaps matching TRBD2 (7 bases). CDR3 size: 15 residues. The V end lost 0 bases, the J end lost 5 bases, and 12 bases lay between the germline ends. The germline V gene has CDR1 SGHRS and CDR2 YFSETQ. The CDR3 reads CASSLVAGADNEQFF. The CDR3 coding sequence is TGCGCCAGCAGCTTGGTGGCGGGGGCTGACAATGAGCAGTTCTTC.

V is TRBV5-1 and J is TRBJ1-2, with 7 positions matching TRBD1. The V segment lost 0 bases and the J segment 3 bases; nucleotides outside the gene matches: 2. CDR3 length equals 14 residues. Germline CDR1 SGHRS, CDR2 YFSETQ. CDR3 DNA: TGCGCCAGCAGCTTGGAAGGGGGCGACTATGGCTACACCTTC. This codes for CASSLEGGDYGYTF.

This clone was picked up one time. This chain joins TRBV7-2 and TRBJ2-7, with 9 bases fitting TRBD2. Per germline, CDR1 SGHTA and CDR2 FQGNSA. This CDR3 has 15 amino acids. Germline trimming cut 3 bases from V and 6 bases from J; bases unmatched to any gene: 9. The CDR3 protein is CASSFSSGEELEQYF. The CDR3 nucleotides are TGTGCCAGCAGCTTCTCTAGCGGGGAGGAGCTCGAGCAGTACTTC.

In its sample, this clone was seen once. V gene TRBV7-3 combines with J gene TRBJ2-3, with D possibly TRBD2 on 6 matching bases. V lost 2 bases and J lost 2, with 11 bases in between. CDR1 is SGHTA and CDR2 is FQGTGA in the germline V gene. The CDR3 spans 15 residues. The CDR3 DNA reads TGTGCCAGCAGCTTACGCGGACTATACACAGATACGCAGTATTTT. This codes for CASSLRGLYTDTQYF.

The chain has TRBV29-1 and TRBJ2-2; D remains ambiguous. Trimming removed 1 base from V and 2 bases from J, with 8 bases in between. This CDR3 has 14 amino acids. Germline assignment: CDR1 SQVTM and CDR2 ANQGSEA. Here the CDR3 reads CSVEGPFNTGELFF. In DNA form, the CDR3 reads TGCAGCGTTGAAGGTCCCTTTAACACCGGGGAGCTGTTTTTT.

This clone was detected a few times. This CDR3 is also generated by other DNA sequences in the sample. The chain employs TRBV28 and TRBJ2-1; 9 bases map to TRBD2. Looked up from germline, CDR1 is MDHEN and CDR2 is SYDVKM. V gave up 3 bases and J gave up 3 bases; unmatched junction bases: 3. The CDR3 loop spans 15 amino acids. The CDR3, as DNA: TGTGCCAGCAGTTTCAGCGGGAGGTACTACAATGAGCAGTTCTTC. Protein sequence: CASSFSGRYYNEQFF.

This clone has a single count. The V gene is TRBV30, the J gene TRBJ2-7; D may be TRBD1 (6 bases). Germline CDR1 and CDR2: GTSNPN and SVGIG (reference sequence). The CDR3 covers 12 residues. Trimming pared 0 bases from V and 7 bases from J, leaving 10 bases between. This CDR3 is CAWSVGGSEQYF. In DNA, the CDR3 is TGTGCCTGGAGTGTAGGGGGATCGGAGCAGTACTTC.

The rearrangement links TRBV6-5 to TRBJ1-5; 9 nucleotides match TRBD1. The CDR3 spans 14 residues. With 11 bases clipped from V and 4 bases from J, the junction kept 9 bases outside the gene matches. Germline V gene data show CDR1 as MNHEY and CDR2 as SVGAGI. CDR3 coding DNA: TGTGCCGTGCGATCGGGACAGGGAAATCAGCCCCAGCATTTT. This sequence encodes CAVRSGQGNQPQHF.

The chain has TRBV10-1 and TRBJ2-3; no firm D call. The CDR3 spans 13 residues. From germline, CDR1 is WNHNN and CDR2 SYGVQD (reference sequence). The V gene lost 3 bases and the J gene lost 2 bases, with 6 bases spanning the gap. The chain's CDR3 is CASSDSSTDTQYF. CDR3 coding DNA: TGCGCCAGCAGTGACTCTTCCACAGATACGCAGTATTTT.

This clone was seen a handful of times. The rearrangement uses TRBV7-2 and TRBJ2-5, with 11 bases matching TRBD2. The DNA end lines up better with TRBJ2-7; the J call may be wrong. Germline V lookup: CDR1 SGHTA, CDR2 FQGNSA. The CDR3 is made up of 17 amino acids. The CDR3 nucleotides read TGTGCCAGCAGCCCGCCCCAGGGACTAGCGGATCACTACGAGCAGTACTTC. Protein product: CASSPPQGLADHYEQYF.

The sample holds one count of this clone. This rearrangement joins TRBV28 to TRBJ2-7, with TRBD2 matching over 7 bases. V lost 5 bases to trimming and J lost 0 bases; unmatched junction nucleotides: 10. The CDR3 is 16 residues long. Germline loops: CDR1 MDHEN, CDR2 SYDVKM. The DNA for the CDR3 is TGTGCCAGCAGTCCAGCAATCCTAGCGGTCTCCTACGAGCAGTACTTC. This translates into CASSPAILAVSYEQYF.

This chain uses TRBV19 with TRBJ2-7; TRBD1 agrees at 9 bases. After removal of 6 bases from V and 0 bases from J, the junction contained 3 bases not matched to a gene. Germline V gene data show CDR1 as LNHDA and CDR2 as SQIVND (reference sequence). The CDR3 extends over 14 amino acids. The CDR3 sequence is CASSGQGSSYEQYF. CDR3 nucleotide sequence: TGTGCCAGTAGCGGACAGGGGAGCTCCTACGAGCAGTACTTC.

The chain combines TRBV7-8 with TRBJ2-5; 7 nucleotides line up with TRBD2. The CDR3 extends over 15 amino acids. The germline V gene encodes CDR1 SGHVS and CDR2 FQNEAQ. Trimming took 1 base from V and 7 from J; bases not matched to a gene: 9. The CDR3 coding sequence is TGTGCCAGCAGCTTAGGAGGGGAGGGCCACAGGACCCAGTACTTC. Translated, it gives CASSLGGEGHRTQYF.

The rearrangement links TRBV7-2 to TRBJ2-5; 8 nucleotides match TRBD1. Germline V gene lookup returns CDR1 SGHTA and CDR2 FQGNSA. The V and J ends lost 3 bases and 3 bases, in that order; junction bases with no gene match: 3. The CDR3 runs to 14 residues. The CDR3 DNA is TGTGCCAGCAGCTTCGGACAGGGTGAAGAGACCCAGTACTTC. Protein: CASSFGQGEETQYF.

The chain carries TRBV19 and TRBJ1-5, with 7 bases fitting TRBD1. CDR1 LNHDA and CDR2 SQIVND come from the germline V gene (reference sequence). This CDR3 has 12 residues. The V and J ends lost 9 bases and 3 bases, in that order; junction bases with no gene match: 2. CDR3 bases: TGTGCCAGCGACAGGGACAATCAGCCCCAGCATTTT. It is translated as CASDRDNQPQHF.